These 6 T cell receptor beta chains came from one sample sequenced in a study of cytotoxic CD8 clonotypes in ibrutinib-treated CLL (dated by TCRdb to the early 2020s). Receptors were amplified or captured by the immunoSEQ multiplex PCR assay. Entries here come from immuneACCESS through TCRdb and include only in-frame sequences with V and J called. Some clones fail to appear in such tables; in the studies checked, an unresolved V gene covers under half of the shortfall, and the cause of the remainder is unknown. The sample profile shows about 45,000 clones; over 50% of them were found once. The ten most abundant clones make up approximately 21% of the sample. The label giving this sample's time point can be read as: roughly 2 years on ibrutinib. Sequencing was performed on PBMCs, taken after 24 months of ibrutinib treatment. These receptors were taken from a human donor with chronic lymphocytic leukemia.

This chain uses TRBV5-1 with TRBJ1-2; D not resolved. Germline CDR1 and CDR2: SGHRS and YFSETQ. The CDR3 has 14 amino acids. V was pared by 6 bases and J by 0 bases, with 12 bases between. CDR3 bases: TGCGCCAGCAAACAAGAACGGGCTAACTATGGCTACACCTTC. This gives the protein CASKQERANYGYTF. Together with reference TRBV5-1 and TRBJ1-2, the CDR3 gives the full variable domain: KAGVTQTPRYLIKTRGQQVTLSCSPISGHRSVSWYQQTPGQGLQFLFEYFSETQRNKGNFPGRFSGRQFSNSRSEMNVSTLELGDSALYLCASKQERANYGYTFGSGTRLTVV.

The chain has TRBV19 and TRBJ1-1; D gene uncertain. There are 14 residues in the CDR3. The V gene lost 6 bases and the J gene lost 5 bases, with 16 bases spanning the gap. CDR1 and CDR2 (germline): LNHDA, SQIVND (reference sequence). CDR3 in DNA: TGTGCCAGTAGGAAGGACCAGGTGAGGACTGAAGCTTTCTTT. Translation: CASRKDQVRTEAFF.

CDR3 DNA: TGTGCCAGCAGTTTTGAACAGGGGGGGGAGACCCAGTACTTC. Translation gives CASSFEQGGETQYF. The chain uses TRBV28 and TRBJ2-5, with TRBD1 as a possible D gene (8 bases). Germline loops: CDR1 MDHEN, CDR2 SYDVKM. V dropped 3 bases and J dropped 5 bases, with 13 bases sitting between them. This CDR3 is built from 14 residues.

V usage is TRBV5-1 and J usage is TRBJ2-5, with TRBD1 identical over 12 bases. The J segment lost 4 bases and the V segment lost 6 bases, leaving 7 bases of the junction unmatched. Per the germline V gene, CDR1 is SGHRS and CDR2 is YFSETQ. The CDR3 is 15 residues long. The CDR3 DNA reads TGCGCCAGCACCCTGGGGGACAGGGGGCGAGAGACCCAGTACTTC. This codes for CASTLGDRGRETQYF.

The rearrangement uses TRBV6-5 and TRBJ2-3, with 9 bases matching TRBD2. V lost 2 bases, J lost 6 bases, and 9 bases stayed unmatched. The CDR3 consists of 16 residues. Germline V gene data show CDR1 as MNHEY and CDR2 as SVGAGI. The CDR3 DNA reads TGTGCCAGCAGTTACGGAGCGGGGGGACTCTCCGATACGCAGTATTTT. This codes for CASSYGAGGLSDTQYF.

As regards this clone: A read error is possible here, since a much larger clone lies one base away. The chain has TRBV10-1 and TRBJ1-1, with TRBD1 identical over 10 bases. The CDR3 extends over 13 amino acids. The junction had 0 bases not matched to a gene; V was cut back by 4 bases and J by 4 bases. Germline lookup yields CDR1 WNHNN and CDR2 SYGVQD (reference sequence). The CDR3 loop is CASSGTGGTEAFF. In DNA, the CDR3 is TGCGCCAGCAGTGGGACAGGGGGCACTGAAGCTTTCTTT.